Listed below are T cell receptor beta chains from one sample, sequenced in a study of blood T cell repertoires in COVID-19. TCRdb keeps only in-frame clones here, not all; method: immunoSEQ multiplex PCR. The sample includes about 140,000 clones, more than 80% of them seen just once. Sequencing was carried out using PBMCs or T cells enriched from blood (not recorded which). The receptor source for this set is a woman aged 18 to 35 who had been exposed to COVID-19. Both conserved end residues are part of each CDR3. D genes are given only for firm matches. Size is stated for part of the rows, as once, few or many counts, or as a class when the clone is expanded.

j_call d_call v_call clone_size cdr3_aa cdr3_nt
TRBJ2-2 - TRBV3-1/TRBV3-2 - CASSQDVRVPSGELFF TGTGCCAGCAGCCAAGATGTTCGTGTCCCCTCCGGGGAGCTGTTTTTT
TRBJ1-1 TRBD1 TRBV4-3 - CASSPQRGLGTEAFF TGCGCCAGCAGCCCGCAGAGGGGGCTGGGGACTGAAGCTTTCTTT
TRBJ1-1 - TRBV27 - CASSFQGANTEAFF TGTGCCAGCAGTTTTCAGGGCGCGAACACTGAAGCTTTCTTT
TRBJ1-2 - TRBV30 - CAWGTSNYGYTF TGTGCCTGGGGAACTTCTAACTATGGCTACACCTTC
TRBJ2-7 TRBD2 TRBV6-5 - CASRYTSGSSYEQYF TGTGCCAGCAGATATACTAGCGGGTCCTCCTACGAGCAGTACTTC
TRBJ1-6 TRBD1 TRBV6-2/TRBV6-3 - CASSVTGGNSPLHF TGTGCCAGCAGTGTTACAGGGGGAAATTCACCCCTCCACTTT
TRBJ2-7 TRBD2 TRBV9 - CASSVGGTSASSYEQYF TGTGCCAGCAGCGTAGGAGGAACTAGCGCGAGCTCCTACGAGCAGTACTTC
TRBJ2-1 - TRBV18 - CASSPRSGTSSYNEQFF TGTGCCAGCTCACCAAGGTCTGGGACTTCATCCTACAATGAGCAGTTCTTC
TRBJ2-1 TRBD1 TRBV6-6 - CASRGQGSSYNEQFF TGTGCCAGCAGGGGACAGGGGAGCTCCTACAATGAGCAGTTCTTC
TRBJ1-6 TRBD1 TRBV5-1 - CASSVGQENSPLHF TGCGCCAGCAGCGTCGGACAGGAGAATTCACCCCTCCACTTT
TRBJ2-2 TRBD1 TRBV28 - CASEERTGTKKDANTGELFF TGTGCCAGCGAAGAAAGGACAGGGACAAAGAAGGACGCGAACACCGGGGAGCTGTTTTTT
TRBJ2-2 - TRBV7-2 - CASSEQGNTGELFF TGTGCCAGCAGCGAACAGGGGAACACCGGGGAGCTGTTTTTT
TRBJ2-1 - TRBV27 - CASKPTSAYNEQFF TGTGCCAGCAAACCGACTTCGGCCTACAATGAGCAGTTCTTC
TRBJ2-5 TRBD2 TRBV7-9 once CASSFRGGAKLETQYF TGTGCCAGCAGCTTTCGGGGGGGCGCAAAGTTGGAGACCCAGTACTTC
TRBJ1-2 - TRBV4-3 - CASSQDGVTDYTF TGCGCCAGCAGCCAAGACGGGGTCACGGACTACACCTTC
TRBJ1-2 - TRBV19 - CASSIGRSNYGYTF TGTGCCAGTAGTATAGGGAGATCTAACTATGGCTACACCTTC
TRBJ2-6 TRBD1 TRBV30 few CACARDRARSGANVLTF TGTGCCTGCGCCCGGGACAGGGCTCGCTCTGGGGCCAACGTCCTGACTTTC
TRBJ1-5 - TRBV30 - CAWSPDSNQPQHF TGTGCCTGGAGTCCTGACAGTAATCAGCCCCAGCATTTT
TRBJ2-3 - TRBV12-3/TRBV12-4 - CASSLPADTQYF TGTGCCAGCAGTCTCCCGGCAGATACGCAGTATTTT
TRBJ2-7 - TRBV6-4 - CASSDPDLADEQYF TGTGCCAGCAGTGACCCAGACCTTGCGGACGAGCAGTACTTC
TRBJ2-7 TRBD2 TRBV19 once CASSPLGTSGTLYEQYF TGTGCCAGTAGTCCCCTTGGGACTAGCGGGACTCTGTACGAGCAGTACTTC
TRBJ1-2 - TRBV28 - CASRVGGGGGYTF TGTGCCAGCAGGGTGGGGGGAGGAGGTGGCTACACCTTC
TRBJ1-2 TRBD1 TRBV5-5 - CASSLGFQGVGYGYTF TGTGCCAGCAGCTTGGGGTTTCAGGGGGTCGGCTATGGCTACACCTTC
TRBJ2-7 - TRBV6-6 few CASSYSELALHEQYF TGTGCCAGCAGTTACTCGGAACTAGCATTGCACGAGCAGTACTTC
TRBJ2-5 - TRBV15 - CATSRGAETQYF TGTGCCACCAGCAGAGGTGCGGAGACCCAGTACTTC
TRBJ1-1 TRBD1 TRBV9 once CASSVYPDRYTEAFF TGTGCCAGCAGCGTATATCCGGACAGGTACACTGAAGCTTTCTTT
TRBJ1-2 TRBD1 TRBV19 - CASSTWDRGFYGYTF TGTGCCAGTAGTACCTGGGACAGGGGATTCTATGGCTACACCTTC
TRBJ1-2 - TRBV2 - CASSADANYGYTF TGTGCCAGCAGCGCGGATGCTAACTATGGCTACACCTTC
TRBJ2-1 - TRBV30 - CAWSTLAADLYNEQFF TGTGCCTGGAGCACCCTCGCAGCGGACCTCTACAATGAGCAGTTCTTC
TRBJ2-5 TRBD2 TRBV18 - CASSPPGLAAQETQYF TGTGCCAGCTCACCACCTGGACTAGCGGCTCAAGAGACCCAGTACTTC
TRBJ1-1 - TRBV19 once CASSPTGRPTEAFF TGTGCCAGTAGTCCGACAGGTAGGCCCACTGAAGCTTTCTTT
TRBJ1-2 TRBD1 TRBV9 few CASSGRLGRGNYGYTF TGTGCCAGCAGCGGACGTTTGGGCAGGGGGAACTATGGCTACACCTTC
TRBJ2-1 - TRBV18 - CASSPDGSSYNEQFF TGTGCCAGCTCACCGGACGGGAGCTCCTACAATGAGCAGTTCTTC
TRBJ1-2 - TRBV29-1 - CSVEGTANYGYTF TGCAGCGTTGAGGGTACAGCTAACTATGGCTACACCTTC
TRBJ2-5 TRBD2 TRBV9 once CASSAGVSGTSFETQYF TGTGCCAGCAGCGCCGGGGTTTCCGGGACTAGCTTTGAGACCCAGTACTTC
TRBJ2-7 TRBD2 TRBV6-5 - CASSYSGLDYEQYF TGTGCCAGCAGTTACTCAGGACTAGACTACGAGCAGTACTTC
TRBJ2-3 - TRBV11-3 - CASSTTFTDTQYF TGTGCCAGCAGCACAACGTTCACAGATACGCAGTATTTT
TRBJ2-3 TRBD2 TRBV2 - CASRLAGGPTDTQYF TGTGCCAGCCGACTAGCGGGAGGGCCCACAGATACGCAGTATTTT
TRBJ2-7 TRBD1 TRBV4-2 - CASSQPDRGRSEQYF TGTGCCAGCAGCCAACCGGACAGGGGGCGTAGCGAGCAGTACTTC
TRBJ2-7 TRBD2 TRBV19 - CASSADRLAGASHEQYF TGTGCCAGTAGTGCCGATCGATTAGCGGGGGCCTCTCACGAGCAGTACTTC
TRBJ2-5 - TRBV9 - CASSVGAFSGETQYF TGTGCCAGCAGCGTAGGGGCATTCTCTGGGGAGACCCAGTACTTC
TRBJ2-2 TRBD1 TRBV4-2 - CASSQGQGAGELFF TGTGCCAGCAGCCAGGGCCAGGGGGCCGGGGAGCTGTTTTTT
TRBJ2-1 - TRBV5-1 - CASSPFARSNEQFF TGCGCCAGCAGCCCCTTTGCACGGTCCAATGAGCAGTTCTTC
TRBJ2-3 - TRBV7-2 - CASSLYLSTDTQYF TGTGCCAGCAGCTTATACCTATCCACAGATACGCAGTATTTT
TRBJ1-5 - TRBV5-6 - CASSSTLRNQPQHF TGTGCCAGCAGCTCGACACTTCGCAATCAGCCCCAGCATTTT